One and the same sample provided the 2 T cell receptor beta chains below, sequenced in a study of T-cell memory formation after mild COVID-19. TCRdb itself ran the 5' RACE reads through MiXCR, one entry per CDR3 protein. This sample has about 350,000 distinct CDR3 sequences, with approximately 13% found just once. Sequencing was performed on PBMCs or a T cell subset sorted from them (not recorded which). The origin of the receptors is a man between 18 and 29 years old who had mild COVID-19 (a few samples of this study predate the infection). Cell type and time point are not known.

In this sample, this clonotype turned up a few times. This may come from a read error, since a much larger clone is one base off. This chain connects TRBV5-1 to TRBJ2-3; D is uncertain. This CDR3 has 14 amino acids. Per the germline V gene, CDR1 is SGHRS and CDR2 is YFSETQ. In nucleotides, the CDR3 is TGCGCCAGCAGCTTCACCCACAGCACAGATACGCAGTGTTTT. Translation gives CASSFTHSTDTQCF.

This chain uses TRBV4-3 with TRBJ2-2; TRBD2 matches at 7 bases. Germline CDR1 and CDR2: LGHNA and YSLEER. The CDR3 is 15 residues long. After removal of 5 bases from V and 3 bases from J, the junction contained 6 bases not matched to a gene. The CDR3 reads CASSGGGLDTGELFF. The CDR3 DNA is TGCGCCAGCAGCGGGGGAGGGTTGGACACCGGGGAGCTGTTTTTT.